The rows below give T cell receptor beta chains drawn from one sample of a study of blood T cell repertoires in COVID-19. Profiling relied on immunoSEQ multiplex PCR, and the TCRdb table lists in-frame clones only, not all of them. Here the sample spans 130,000 to 150,000 clones, roughly 80% being singletons. Source material: peripheral blood. These receptors were taken from a human donor in a cohort sampled during active COVID-19. The CDR3 runs from the conserved cysteine through the conserved F or W. The D gene is left open where the match is weak. For some rows the clone size is stated as once, few or many, or as a class when expanded; others skip it.

d_gene,abundance,j_gene,v_gene,CDR3nt,CDR3aa
.,.,TRBJ2-3,TRBV5-1,TGCGCCAGCAGCTTGATGGGGCGGGACTCCCTTCTAACAGATACGCAGTATTTT,CASSLMGRDSLLTDTQYF
.,.,TRBJ1-1,TRBV9,TGTGCCAGCAGCGCCGGGGTAGACACTGAAGCTTTCTTT,CASSAGVDTEAFF
TRBD1,.,TRBJ2-7,TRBV5-5,TGTGCCAGCAGATCAGAGACAGGGGCGTCCTACGAGCAGTACTTC,CASRSETGASYEQYF
.,.,TRBJ1-6,TRBV24-1,TGTGCCGCCGGGGGGGCGCGGAATTCACCCCTCCACTTT,CAAGGARNSPLHF
TRBD2,.,TRBJ2-2,TRBV9,TGTGCCAGCAGCGTACTAGCGGACACCGGGGAGCTGTTTTTT,CASSVLADTGELFF
.,.,TRBJ1-1,TRBV30,TGTGCCTGGACGGGGCAGGGGTTGGCTGAAGCTTTCTTT,CAWTGQGLAEAFF
TRBD1,.,TRBJ2-1,TRBV30,TGTGCCTGGAACCGCGACAGGGGGTCCTACAATGAGCAGTTCTTC,CAWNRDRGSYNEQFF
TRBD2,.,TRBJ2-3,TRBV27,TGTGCCAGCGGGGTAGCGGGGTTTGGGACAGATACGCAGTATTTT,CASGVAGFGTDTQYF
TRBD1,.,TRBJ1-2,TRBV7-2,TGTGCCAGCAGCGCGGACAGGGCCTATGGCTACACCTTC,CASSADRAYGYTF
.,few,TRBJ1-6,TRBV9,TGTGCCAGCAGCGTATCGGGGGGCCGGTATTCACCCCTCCACTTT,CASSVSGGRYSPLHF
TRBD2,many,TRBJ2-7,TRBV11-2,TGTGCCAGCAGCTTAGAACGGGCGGGGGGCAGGCCTGCCTCCTACGAGCAGTACTTC,CASSLERAGGRPASYEQYF
TRBD1,.,TRBJ2-1,TRBV19,TGTGCCAGTAGGTCTCAGGGGGCTGGGGGTGAGCAGTTCTTC,CASRSQGAGGEQFF
TRBD2,.,TRBJ2-3,TRBV18,TGTGCCAGCTCACCGGGACTAGCGGGGGGGCCAGATACGCAGTATTTT,CASSPGLAGGPDTQYF
TRBD1,once,TRBJ2-7,TRBV14,TGTGCCAGCAGCCCTTATACAGGGGGCGCTTTGTACGAGCAGTACTTC,CASSPYTGGALYEQYF
TRBD2,once,TRBJ2-1,TRBV5-1,TGCGCCAGCGGGGGGACTAGCGGGAGGTCCTCCTACAATGAGCAGTTCTTC,CASGGTSGRSSYNEQFF
.,.,TRBJ1-2,TRBV10-3,TGTGCCATCAGTGACCTCAGGGATGGCTACACCTTC,CAISDLRDGYTF
TRBD2,.,TRBJ2-1,TRBV11-2,TGTGCCAGCAGCTTAGATTTGGCCAGCGGGAGAAGAAATGAGCAGTTCTTC,CASSLDLASGRRNEQFF
.,.,TRBJ2-2,TRBV13,TGTGCCAGCAGCCCACGGACTCGCACCGGGGAGCTGTTTTTT,CASSPRTRTGELFF
.,few,TRBJ2-7,TRBV5-1,TGCGCCAGCAGCTTGGCTACAGGCCCATCCTACGAGCAGTACTTC,CASSLATGPSYEQYF
TRBD1,.,TRBJ2-4,TRBV6-5,TGTGCCAGCAGCCAGGGGGTAAGGGGAAACATTCAGTACTTC,CASSQGVRGNIQYF
.,.,TRBJ1-3,TRBV6-5,TGTGCCAGCACTCCGGAAGGGGGTTACGGAAACACCATATATTTT,CASTPEGGYGNTIYF
TRBD1,.,TRBJ1-2,TRBV6-2/TRBV6-3,TGTGCCAGCAGTTCCGACAGGGGGTACGGCTACACCTTC,CASSSDRGYGYTF
.,.,TRBJ1-1,TRBV18,TGTGCCAGCTCCCCCCGAGCAGCTTTCTTT,CASSPRAAFF
TRBD2,.,TRBJ2-1,TRBV3-1/TRBV3-2,TGTGCCAGCAGCCCGTTAGCGGGGAACCGGGTCCATGAGCAGTTCTTC,CASSPLAGNRVHEQFF
.,few,TRBJ1-2,TRBV5-1,TGCGCCAGCAGCTTGGACAGCTATGGCTACACCTTC,CASSLDSYGYTF
.,.,TRBJ2-2,TRBV6-5,TGTGCCAGCAGACAGGGCTCGAACACCGGGGAGCTGTTTTTT,CASRQGSNTGELFF
TRBD2,.,TRBJ2-7,TRBV7-9,TGTGCCAGCAGCCCCAGCGGGGGGGCCGCCTACGAGCAGTACTTC,CASSPSGGAAYEQYF
.,many,TRBJ1-1,TRBV25-1,TGTGCCAGCAGTGACCAACAGGGGAACACTGAAGCTTTCTTT,CASSDQQGNTEAFF
TRBD2,.,TRBJ2-2,TRBV18,TGTGCCAGCTCACCACGGGCCGTCTTAGCGGGGGCGAACACCGGGGAGCTGTTTTTT,CASSPRAVLAGANTGELFF
TRBD1,once,TRBJ1-2,TRBV7-8,TGTGCCAGCAGCAAGGGGACAGATTATGGCTACACCTTC,CASSKGTDYGYTF
TRBD2,.,TRBJ2-7,TRBV9,TGTGCCAGCGGTCCGGCGGGGGGCCCCCGCGAGCAGTACTTC,CASGPAGGPREQYF
TRBD2,.,TRBJ2-3,TRBV29-1,TGCAGCGTTGAAAATCCAGCGGCGGGAGGTACAGATACGCAGTATTTT,CSVENPAAGGTDTQYF
.,few,TRBJ1-3,TRBV2,TGTGCCAGCAGTAGCTACCAACCGACTTCTGGAAACACCATATATTTT,CASSSYQPTSGNTIYF
.,few,TRBJ1-4,TRBV7-9,TGTGCCAGCAGCTCCTACAGGGCTCTGACTAATGAAAAACTGTTTTTT,CASSSYRALTNEKLFF
TRBD1,.,TRBJ1-4,TRBV28,TGTGCCAGCAGTTTGGTCCAGGGGGCTGAAAAACTGTTTTTT,CASSLVQGAEKLFF
.,.,TRBJ2-6,TRBV28,TGTGCCAGCAGCTCAACAGGGATCTCTGGGGCCAACGTCCTGACTTTC,CASSSTGISGANVLTF
.,few,TRBJ1-5,TRBV3-1/TRBV3-2,TGTGCCAGCAGTCCACTTAATAGCAATCAGCCCCAGCATTTT,CASSPLNSNQPQHF
.,once,TRBJ2-7,TRBV21-1,TGTGCCAGCAGCAAAGCGCCAGAATTCAGGACAGGGCCATACGAGCAGTACTTC,CASSKAPEFRTGPYEQYF
TRBD2,.,TRBJ2-1,TRBV3-1/TRBV3-2,TGTGCCAGCAGCCAAGTTGGGCCTAGCGGTTACAATGAGCAGTTCTTC,CASSQVGPSGYNEQFF
.,.,TRBJ1-4,TRBV25-1,TGTGCCAGCAGTGCTCCCAGTGAAAAACTGTTTTTT,CASSAPSEKLFF
TRBD2,.,TRBJ2-1,TRBV7-9,TGTGCCAGCAGCTTTATCGGGACTAGCGGGGGGGAACGCTACAATGAGCAGTTCTTC,CASSFIGTSGGERYNEQFF
TRBD2,.,TRBJ2-3,TRBV15,TGTGCCACCAGCAGAGGGACTAGCGGCACAGATACGCAGTATTTT,CATSRGTSGTDTQYF
.,.,TRBJ1-5,TRBV4-1,TGCGCCAGCAGCCAAGATCTAGCCCAAAGGAATCAGCCCCAGCATTTT,CASSQDLAQRNQPQHF
.,.,TRBJ1-5,TRBV6-2/TRBV6-3,TGTGCCAGCAGACCTATCCGGGGGGCTAGCAATCAGCCCCAGCATTTT,CASRPIRGASNQPQHF
TRBD1,few,TRBJ1-2,TRBV6-5,TGTGCCAGCAGGACCATGGGACAGGGGTATGGCTACACCTTC,CASRTMGQGYGYTF
.,.,TRBJ1-6,TRBV27,TGTGCCAGCACCGGCGCAGGGCTGAATAATTCACCCCTCCACTTT,CASTGAGLNNSPLHF
TRBD1,.,TRBJ2-1,TRBV29-1,TGCAGCGTTGAATTGTTTGGACAGGCCTCCTACAATGAGCAGTTCTTC,CSVELFGQASYNEQFF
TRBD1,.,TRBJ1-4,TRBV2,TGTGCCAGCAGTCCTGACAGGGGAAATGAAAAACTGTTTTTT,CASSPDRGNEKLFF
TRBD1,.,TRBJ1-2,TRBV27,TGTGCCAGCAGTCCCTCTCCCCTACTCAGACAGGGGGCTTGGGGCTACACCTTC,CASSPSPLLRQGAWGYTF
.,.,TRBJ2-3,TRBV27,TGTGCCAGCAGTTTTAACAGGGCTAGCACAGATACGCAGTATTTT,CASSFNRASTDTQYF
TRBD2,.,TRBJ2-1,TRBV11-2,TGTGCCAGCAGCTTAGAGGCGGGGGGGCTAAGTGAGCAGTTCTTC,CASSLEAGGLSEQFF
.,.,TRBJ1-1,TRBV6-5,TGTGCCAGCAGTTACAGGGGAAACACTGAAGCTTTCTTT,CASSYRGNTEAFF
TRBD1,.,TRBJ2-2,TRBV12-3/TRBV12-4,TGTGCCAGCACAGGGGGACAGACCGGGGAGCTGTTTTTT,CASTGGQTGELFF
.,.,TRBJ2-3,TRBV12-1,TGTGCCAGCAGCTCCCTGTCAGATACGCAGTATTTT,CASSSLSDTQYF
TRBD1,.,TRBJ1-2,TRBV10-2,TGCGCCAGCAGTCGGGACAGGGGCCCCTATGGCTACACCTTC,CASSRDRGPYGYTF